The TCR beta chain under discussion was sequenced for a study of CD8 T cells in ankylosing spondylitis. TCRdb ran MiXCR on the 5' RACE reads and lists one entry per CDR3 protein. Among over 150,000 distinct CDR3 sequences listed, about 13% were seen once. Trimming cost V 4 bases and J 2 bases; bases outside gene matches: 8. The CDR3 totals 15 residues. Germline V gene sequence: CDR1 SGHRS, CDR2 YFSETQ. The sample comprised blood, either unsorted or a sorted T cell fraction (not recorded which). This TCR was sampled from a male donor with ankylosing spondylitis or in good health (not recorded which). The gene calls are TRBV5-1 and TRBJ2-7, with 8 bases aligning to TRBD1. The DNA for the CDR3 is TGCGCCAGCAGCGTCCCCGGGACAGGAACCTACGAGCAGTACTTC. It is translated as CASSVPGTGTYEQYF.